This section outlines one T cell receptor (beta chain) sequence together with its context. The antigen remains undetermined. Germline-derived CDR1 and CDR2 are SQVTM and ANQGSEA. This CDR3 has 17 residues. The V segment lost 4 bases and the J segment 3 bases; nucleotides outside the gene matches: 12. The entry originates in a study of T-cell reconstitution after alpha-beta-depleted transplantation in children. Unique molecular identifiers were used in preparing the TCRbeta library. TCRdb reanalysed the PCR reads using MiXCR and keeps one entry per CDR3 protein. The table lists fewer than 550,000 distinct CDR3 sequences, approximately 10% of them singletons. Findings of the study overall: Several hundred expanded graft clones reportedly were the source of alpha-beta T cells about two months after transplant. From surviving recipient T cells and thymic progenitors came the high day-60 TCRbeta diversity observed in some patients. One year post-transplant, T-cell counts and diversity were largely derived from T cells produced anew.

The rearrangement uses TRBV29-1 and TRBJ2-4; 10 positions agree with TRBD1. The material sequenced was PBMCs, mostly from graft donor cells, taken 180 days after TCRalphabeta/CD19-depleted stem cell transplant. This receptor was taken from a female patient aged 2-9 years who had a stem cell transplant for aplastic anemia, so the T cells may come from the graft donor. The CDR3 nucleotides read TGCAGCGTTGTGGCGACAGGGGGCGCCCCAGGCAAAAACATTCAGTACTTC. The encoded protein is CSVVATGGAPGKNIQYF. The complete variable domain, with remaining parts taken from reference TRBV29-1 and TRBJ2-4, reads SAVISQKPSRDICQRGTSLTIQCQVDSQVTMMFWYRQQPGQSLTLIATANQGSEATYESGFVIDKFPISRPNLTFSTLTVSNMSPEDSSIYLCSVVATGGAPGKNIQYFGAGTRLSVL.